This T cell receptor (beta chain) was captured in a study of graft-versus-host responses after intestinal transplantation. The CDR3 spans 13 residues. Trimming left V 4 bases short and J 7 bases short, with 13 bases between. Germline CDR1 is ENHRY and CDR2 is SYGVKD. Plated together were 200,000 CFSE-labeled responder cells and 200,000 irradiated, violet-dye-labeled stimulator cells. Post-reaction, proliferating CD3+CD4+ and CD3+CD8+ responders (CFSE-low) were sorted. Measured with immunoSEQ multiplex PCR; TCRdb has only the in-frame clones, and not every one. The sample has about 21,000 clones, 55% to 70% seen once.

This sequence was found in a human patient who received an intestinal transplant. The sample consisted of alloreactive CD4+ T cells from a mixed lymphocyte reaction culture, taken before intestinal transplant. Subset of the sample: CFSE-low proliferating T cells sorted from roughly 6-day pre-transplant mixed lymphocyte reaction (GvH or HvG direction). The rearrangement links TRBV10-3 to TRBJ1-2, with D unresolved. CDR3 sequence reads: CAISAVDSLGYTF. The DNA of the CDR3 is TGTGCCATCAGTGCGGTTGATAGCCTTGGCTACACCTTC.